A selection of T cell receptor beta chains follows, all from one sample in a study of control samples from healthy donors and cancer patients. Produced via immunoSEQ multiplex PCR; TCRdb's table is partial and in-frame only. The sample lists 80,000 or so clones; around 92% were seen once. The source material was blood. These TCRs come from a man over 45 in good health. Each CDR3 is given with its conserved first and last residue. The order of the fields is CDR3 protein, CDR3 DNA, V gene, D gene, J gene, clone size. A D gene is named only where the DNA matches it firmly. The listing skips clone size in some rows; elsewhere it reads once, few, many or a size class.

CDR3aa: CASRQRGTADGYTF
CDR3nt: TGTGCCAGCAGACAAAGGGGAACCGCTGATGGCTACACCTTC
v_gene: TRBV6-5
d_gene: .
j_gene: TRBJ1-2
abundance: .

CDR3aa: CASSLIPPADRGLTISSPLHF
CDR3nt: TGTGCCAGCAGTCTCATACCACCCGCGGACAGGGGCCTAACAATATCCTCACCCCTCCACTTT
v_gene: TRBV27
d_gene: TRBD1
j_gene: TRBJ1-6
abundance: .

CDR3aa: CSVGDTGAFF
CDR3nt: TGCAGCGTTGGGGACACAGGAGCTTTCTTT
v_gene: TRBV29-1
d_gene: .
j_gene: TRBJ1-1
abundance: .

CDR3aa: CASSLGIGTGELTIYF
CDR3nt: TGTGCCAGCAGCTTAGGAATCGGGACCGGGGAGCTCACCATATATTTT
v_gene: TRBV11-2
d_gene: .
j_gene: TRBJ1-3
abundance: .

CDR3aa: CASSRRAHSNQPQHF
CDR3nt: TGTGCCAGCAGTCGCAGGGCCCATAGCAATCAGCCCCAGCATTTT
v_gene: TRBV25-1
d_gene: .
j_gene: TRBJ1-5
abundance: .

CDR3aa: CASSLVSRKETQYF
CDR3nt: TGTGCCAGCAGCTTAGTATCCAGAAAAGAGACCCAGTACTTC
v_gene: TRBV11-1
d_gene: .
j_gene: TRBJ2-5
abundance: once

CDR3aa: CASSGGSTDTQYF
CDR3nt: TGTGCCAGCAGCGGGGGCAGCACAGATACGCAGTATTTT
v_gene: TRBV3-1/TRBV3-2
d_gene: .
j_gene: TRBJ2-3
abundance: .

CDR3aa: CASSFPTGSTEAFF
CDR3nt: TGTGCCAGCAGTTTCCCAACCGGGAGCACTGAAGCTTTCTTT
v_gene: TRBV6-6
d_gene: .
j_gene: TRBJ1-1
abundance: .

CDR3aa: CASTQGDRGDQPQHF
CDR3nt: TGTGCCAGTACCCAAGGGGACAGGGGGGATCAGCCCCAGCATTTT
v_gene: TRBV19
d_gene: TRBD1
j_gene: TRBJ1-5
abundance: .

CDR3aa: CASSYLDSSYNEQFF
CDR3nt: TGTGCCAGCAGTTATCTAGACAGCTCCTACAATGAGCAGTTCTTC
v_gene: TRBV6-6
d_gene: .
j_gene: TRBJ2-1
abundance: .

CDR3aa: CASSLTVNNQPQHF
CDR3nt: TGTGCCAGCAGTTTGACAGTTAACAATCAGCCCCAGCATTTT
v_gene: TRBV28
d_gene: .
j_gene: TRBJ1-5
abundance: .

CDR3aa: CAIKTGLQGTGELFF
CDR3nt: TGTGCCATCAAGACCGGACTTCAGGGCACCGGGGAGCTGTTTTTT
v_gene: TRBV18
d_gene: .
j_gene: TRBJ2-2
abundance: .

CDR3aa: CAINSRGSGNTIYF
CDR3nt: TGTGCCATTAACTCCAGGGGTTCTGGAAACACCATATATTTT
v_gene: TRBV10-3
d_gene: .
j_gene: TRBJ1-3
abundance: .

CDR3aa: CASSMIDNNEKLFF
CDR3nt: TGTGCCAGTAGTATGATCGACAACAATGAAAAACTGTTTTTT
v_gene: TRBV19
d_gene: .
j_gene: TRBJ1-4
abundance: many

CDR3aa: CASSLGGNMNTEAFF
CDR3nt: TGTGCCAGCAGCTTGGGGGGCAACATGAACACTGAAGCTTTCTTT
v_gene: TRBV5-8
d_gene: .
j_gene: TRBJ1-1
abundance: .

CDR3aa: CASSGLRESNTEAFF
CDR3nt: TGTGCCAGTAGTGGTCTCAGGGAGAGTAACACTGAAGCTTTCTTT
v_gene: TRBV19
d_gene: .
j_gene: TRBJ1-1
abundance: .

CDR3aa: CASRPDRVGNEQFF
CDR3nt: TGTGCCAGCAGACCGGACAGGGTCGGCAATGAGCAGTTCTTC
v_gene: TRBV6-5
d_gene: TRBD1
j_gene: TRBJ2-1
abundance: .

CDR3aa: CASGFTSGGGGNTIYF
CDR3nt: TGTGCTAGTGGTTTTACTTCAGGGGGGGGTGGAAACACCATATATTTT
v_gene: TRBV12-5
d_gene: TRBD1
j_gene: TRBJ1-3
abundance: .

CDR3aa: CASSTSGGVKNIQYF
CDR3nt: TGTGCCAGCAGCACGAGCGGGGGGGTTAAAAACATTCAGTACTTC
v_gene: TRBV2
d_gene: TRBD2
j_gene: TRBJ2-4
abundance: .

CDR3aa: CASTEGRGPTDTQYF
CDR3nt: TGTGCCAGCACCGAGGGAAGGGGGCCCACAGATACGCAGTATTTT
v_gene: TRBV9
d_gene: TRBD1
j_gene: TRBJ2-3
abundance: .

CDR3aa: CASSPGGAGANVLTF
CDR3nt: TGTGCCAGCTCACCTGGGGGAGCTGGGGCCAACGTCCTGACTTTC
v_gene: TRBV18
d_gene: .
j_gene: TRBJ2-6
abundance: .

CDR3aa: CASRLRQGKNIQYF
CDR3nt: TGTGCCAGCAGGTTACGGCAAGGGAAAAACATTCAGTACTTC
v_gene: TRBV6-1
d_gene: .
j_gene: TRBJ2-4
abundance: .

CDR3aa: CASSPRNRRQLNTEAFF
CDR3nt: TGTGCCAGCTCACCACGTAATAGAAGGCAGCTGAACACTGAAGCTTTCTTT
v_gene: TRBV18
d_gene: .
j_gene: TRBJ1-1
abundance: .

CDR3aa: CASRLRETDTQYF
CDR3nt: TGTGCCAGCAGGCTGCGGGAGACAGATACGCAGTATTTT
v_gene: TRBV9
d_gene: TRBD2
j_gene: TRBJ2-3
abundance: .

CDR3aa: CASSSVGGYTF
CDR3nt: TGTGCCAGCAGCTCTGTCGGGGGCTACACCTTC
v_gene: TRBV5-4
d_gene: .
j_gene: TRBJ1-2
abundance: .

CDR3aa: CASSLLLGTGRMGYTF
CDR3nt: TGCGCCAGCAGCCTTCTCCTCGGGACAGGACGGATGGGCTACACCTTC
v_gene: TRBV4-1
d_gene: TRBD1
j_gene: TRBJ1-2
abundance: .

CDR3aa: CASSLNSGFGGYTF
CDR3nt: TGTGCCAGCAGCTTGAACTCAGGGTTTGGTGGCTACACCTTC
v_gene: TRBV5-6
d_gene: .
j_gene: TRBJ1-2
abundance: .

CDR3aa: CASSPSGEYGYTF
CDR3nt: TGCGCCAGCAGTCCGAGTGGGGAGTATGGCTACACCTTC
v_gene: TRBV5-1
d_gene: .
j_gene: TRBJ1-2
abundance: .

CDR3aa: CASSVSGTGGRETQYF
CDR3nt: TGTGCCAGCAGCGTTTCCGGGACAGGAGGGAGAGAGACCCAGTACTTC
v_gene: TRBV9
d_gene: TRBD1
j_gene: TRBJ2-5
abundance: .

CDR3aa: CASSRTGSNQPQHF
CDR3nt: TGTGCCAGCAGTCGGACAGGGAGCAATCAGCCCCAGCATTTT
v_gene: TRBV6-5
d_gene: TRBD1
j_gene: TRBJ1-5
abundance: .

CDR3aa: CATSGGGTNEQFF
CDR3nt: TGTGCCACCAGTGGCGGGGGGACTAATGAGCAGTTCTTC
v_gene: TRBV24-1
d_gene: TRBD2
j_gene: TRBJ2-1
abundance: .

CDR3aa: CASSFQGDTEAFF
CDR3nt: TGTGCCAGCAGCTTCCAGGGGGACACTGAAGCTTTCTTT
v_gene: TRBV7-9
d_gene: TRBD1
j_gene: TRBJ1-1
abundance: few

CDR3aa: CASRGEDEKLFF
CDR3nt: TGTGCCAGCAGGGGAGAGGATGAAAAACTGTTTTTT
v_gene: TRBV12-3/TRBV12-4
d_gene: .
j_gene: TRBJ1-4
abundance: many

CDR3aa: CASSLDRTGRGTEAFF
CDR3nt: TGCGCCAGCAGCTTGGACCGGACAGGGAGGGGTACTGAAGCTTTCTTT
v_gene: TRBV5-1
d_gene: TRBD1
j_gene: TRBJ1-1
abundance: few

CDR3aa: CASSINRAADTEAFF
CDR3nt: TGTGCCAGTAGTATAAATCGGGCGGCCGACACTGAAGCTTTCTTT
v_gene: TRBV19
d_gene: .
j_gene: TRBJ1-1
abundance: .

CDR3aa: CASSWGVGSPGSAYNEQFF
CDR3nt: TGCGCCAGCAGCTGGGGGGTGGGCAGTCCGGGGTCGGCCTACAATGAGCAGTTCTTC
v_gene: TRBV5-1
d_gene: .
j_gene: TRBJ2-1
abundance: once

CDR3aa: CASSHGSRLAGISDTQYF
CDR3nt: TGTGCCAGCAGTCATGGCAGTAGGCTAGCGGGGATTTCAGATACGCAGTATTTT
v_gene: TRBV5-4
d_gene: TRBD2
j_gene: TRBJ2-3
abundance: .

CDR3aa: CASSLLAGDQETQYF
CDR3nt: TGTGCCAGCAGCTTACTAGCGGGGGATCAAGAGACCCAGTACTTC
v_gene: TRBV7-7
d_gene: TRBD2
j_gene: TRBJ2-5
abundance: .

CDR3aa: CASSDSKRVSATNEKLFF
CDR3nt: TGTGCCAGCAGTGACTCGAAAAGGGTTAGTGCAACTAATGAAAAACTGTTTTTT
v_gene: TRBV6-4
d_gene: .
j_gene: TRBJ1-4
abundance: .

CDR3aa: CSVFTAVSTFF
CDR3nt: TGCAGCGTTTTTACGGCAGTCTCTACTTTCTTT
v_gene: TRBV29-1
d_gene: .
j_gene: TRBJ1-1
abundance: .

CDR3aa: CASSHYLGSHEKLFF
CDR3nt: TGTGCCAGCAGCCACTACCTGGGGAGTCATGAAAAACTGTTTTTT
v_gene: TRBV11-2
d_gene: .
j_gene: TRBJ1-4
abundance: .

CDR3aa: CASSPRGGNSGNTIYF
CDR3nt: TGTGCCAGCAGTCCTCGAGGGGGTAACTCTGGAAACACCATATATTTT
v_gene: TRBV7-2
d_gene: .
j_gene: TRBJ1-3
abundance: .

CDR3aa: CASSGQATRLHYGYTF
CDR3nt: TGTGCCAGCAGCGGACAGGCTACCCGCCTACACTATGGCTACACCTTC
v_gene: TRBV27
d_gene: TRBD1
j_gene: TRBJ1-2
abundance: .

CDR3aa: CASSLWGSNQPQHF
CDR3nt: TGTGCCAGCAGCTTGTGGGGAAGCAATCAGCCCCAGCATTTT
v_gene: TRBV5-4
d_gene: .
j_gene: TRBJ1-5
abundance: .

CDR3aa: CASSPQGVTDTQYF
CDR3nt: TGTGCCAGCAGCCCACAGGGGGTGACAGATACGCAGTATTTT
v_gene: TRBV7-9
d_gene: TRBD1
j_gene: TRBJ2-3
abundance: .

CDR3aa: CASSLGGGNTIYF
CDR3nt: TGTGCCAGCAGCTTAGGAGGGGGAAACACCATATATTTT
v_gene: TRBV11-2
d_gene: .
j_gene: TRBJ1-3
abundance: .

CDR3aa: CSATSQETQYF
CDR3nt: TGCAGTGCTACCAGCCAAGAGACCCAGTACTTC
v_gene: TRBV20-1
d_gene: .
j_gene: TRBJ2-5
abundance: .

CDR3aa: CAWSVRGYGLNQPQHF
CDR3nt: TGTGCCTGGAGTGTACGGGGATACGGGCTCAATCAGCCCCAGCATTTT
v_gene: TRBV30
d_gene: .
j_gene: TRBJ1-5
abundance: .

CDR3aa: CASSTGTGGSPLHF
CDR3nt: TGTGCCTCCAGTACCGGGACCGGGGGTTCACCCCTCCACTTT
v_gene: TRBV30
d_gene: .
j_gene: TRBJ1-6
abundance: .

CDR3aa: CASSFNTGKPQHF
CDR3nt: TGTGCCAGCAGCTTCAACACGGGTAAACCCCAGCATTTT
v_gene: TRBV7-2
d_gene: .
j_gene: TRBJ1-5
abundance: .